A single sample gave rise to the 23 T cell receptor beta chains below, sequenced in a study of shared clonotypes between healthy human individuals. Generated by immunoSEQ multiplex PCR, the TCRdb table keeps only in-frame clones and is missing some. The table shows some 700,000 clones, with about 90% occurring only once. Sequenced material: memory CD8+ T cells from PBMCs. Subset specified: CD45RO+ cells pooled with CCR7-negative TemRA cells. The receptors were gathered from a man aged 18 to 29 in good health. Some clones in this sample may be carry-over from other donors' samples.

The sample holds one count of this clone. J is TRBJ1-1 and V is TRBV7-2, with D unclear. The V and J ends lost 5 bases and 11 bases respectively, with 24 bases between them. CDR3 length: 15 amino acids. Germline V gene lookup returns CDR1 SGHTA and CDR2 FQGNSA. The CDR3 nucleotides are TGTGCCAGCAGCCCGGCCCGCAGCGGGCTTTCTTTTGCTTTCTTT. This gives the protein CASSPARSGLSFAFF.

This chain uses TRBV6-1 with TRBJ2-3; 7 bases map to TRBD1. This CDR3 has 14 residues. The germline V gene has CDR1 MNHNS and CDR2 SASEGT. V lost 5 bases and J lost 2; bases outside the gene matches: 4. In DNA form, the CDR3 reads TGTGCCAGCAGTTTAGACAGGGCCACAGATACGCAGTATTTT. It is translated as CASSLDRATDTQYF.

This chain uses TRBV28 with TRBJ2-1; no clear D gene. The ends were cut back, 8 bases at V and 10 bases at J, with 21 bases in the middle. The germline CDR1 and CDR2 sequences are MDHEN and SYDVKM. CDR3 length: 14 residues. CDR3 protein: CASGSEPSPREQFF. DNA of the CDR3: TGTGCCAGCGGAAGTGAGCCCTCGCCTAGGGAGCAGTTCTTC. Supplemented by reference TRBV28 and TRBJ2-1, the full variable domain reads DVKVTQSSRYLVKRTGEKVFLECVQDMDHENMFWYRQDPGLGLRLIYFSYDVKMKEKGDIPEGYSVSREKKERFSLILESASTNQTSMYLCASGSEPSPREQFFGPGTRLTVL.

This clone occurred once. DNA of the CDR3: TGTGCCAGCAGTGCGGAGACTAGCGGGAGATCCGGGGAGCTGTTTTTT. This sequence encodes CASSAETSGRSGELFF. The chain has TRBV6-1 and TRBJ2-2, with 12 positions matching TRBD2. The CDR3 is made up of 16 amino acids. From germline, CDR1 is MNHNS and CDR2 SASEGT. The ends lost 4 bases at V and 6 bases at J; junction bases unmatched: 6.

The chain combines TRBV7-2 with TRBJ2-7; TRBD2 is a possible D gene (5 bases). V was pared by 4 bases and J by 4 bases, with 11 bases between. CDR3 length: 13 residues. In germline, CDR1 is SGHTA, CDR2 FQGNSA. The CDR3 bases are TGTGCCAGCAGCTCAAGGACGGGATACGAGCAGTACTTC. Its translation is CASSSRTGYEQYF.

The rearrangement links TRBV27 to TRBJ1-5; D may be TRBD1 (5 bases). From germline, CDR1 is MNHEY and CDR2 SMNVEV (reference sequence). V gave up 5 bases and J gave up 4 bases, with 18 bases separating them. CDR3 length: 16 residues. The CDR3 sequence: CASSPGLRGGNQPQHF. The CDR3 DNA follows: TGTGCCAGCAGTCCTGGCCTCCGGGGGGGGAATCAGCCCCAGCATTTT.

The table lists this clone with a count of one. The chain recombines TRBV6-5 with TRBJ1-2; D gene unclear. V dropped 7 bases and J dropped 2 bases, with 5 bases sitting between them. The CDR3 is made up of 11 amino acids. In germline, CDR1 is MNHEY, CDR2 SVGAGI. CDR3 residues: CASILNYGYTF. The CDR3 DNA follows: TGTGCCAGCATCCTCAACTATGGCTACACCTTC.

The chain joins TRBV13 to TRBJ2-5; D gene ambiguous. Gene TRBJ2-7 matches the end of the DNA better, so the J call may be wrong. This CDR3 is built from 13 residues. Germline assignment: CDR1 PRHDT and CDR2 FYEKMQ (reference sequence). The CDR3 protein is CASSLTLGGEQYF. The CDR3 DNA reads as TGTGCCAGCAGCCTCACATTGGGTGGCGAGCAGTACTTC.

The table lists this clone with a count of one. This chain links TRBV27 with TRBJ1-2, with 8 bases aligning to TRBD1. Losses at the gene ends were 5 bases for V and 4 bases for J; bases not matched to a gene: 6. The germline CDR1 and CDR2 sequences are MNHEY and SMNVEV (reference sequence). The CDR3 totals 14 residues. This CDR3 is CASSQDRGGYGYTF. DNA of the CDR3: TGTGCCAGCAGTCAAGACAGGGGAGGCTATGGCTACACCTTC.

This chain connects TRBV28 to TRBJ1-1, with a possible D match to TRBD1 (5 bases). V was shortened by 7 bases and J by 3 bases, with 12 bases between the two germline ends. This CDR3 comprises 13 residues. Germline values: CDR1 MDHEN, CDR2 SYDVKM. Here the CDR3 reads CASTHQGYTEAFF. DNA for the CDR3: TGTGCCAGCACCCATCAGGGTTACACTGAAGCTTTCTTT.

This chain connects TRBV6-1 to TRBJ2-7, with 7 bases aligning to TRBD1. V shed 4 bases, J shed 2 bases, and the junction held 8 bases outside the gene matches. This CDR3 has 15 residues. Germline V gene data show CDR1 as MNHNS and CDR2 as SASEGT. The CDR3 DNA sequence: TGTGCCAGCAGTGTCTTTAAGGGGGCCGCCTACGAGCAGTACTTC. Its translation: CASSVFKGAAYEQYF.

This chain uses TRBV27 with TRBJ2-7; possible D gene TRBD1, 6 bases. The germline V and J ends were trimmed by 2 bases and 3 bases, with 11 bases remaining between them. Germline V gene data show CDR1 as MNHEY and CDR2 as SMNVEV (reference sequence). The CDR3 totals 14 residues. The CDR3: CASSLQGNLYEQYF. CDR3 nucleotides: TGTGCCAGCAGTTTACAGGGGAATCTCTACGAGCAGTACTTC.

This clone was observed once. V and J are TRBV18 and TRBJ2-2; D unresolved. CDR3 length equals 12 residues. Germline V gives CDR1 KGHSH, CDR2 LQKENI. Trimming shortened V by 3 bases and J by 5 bases, and 4 bases separated the two germline ends. The CDR3 DNA sequence: TGTGCCAGCTCACCGTCGACCGGGGAGCTGTTTTTT. Translating gives CASSPSTGELFF.

The rearrangement links TRBV27 to TRBJ1-2; 7 bases agree with TRBD1. The germline V gene has CDR1 MNHEY and CDR2 SMNVEV (reference sequence). Trimming took 5 bases from V and 0 from J; bases not matched to a gene: 6. This CDR3 spans 15 amino acids. The CDR3 DNA reads TGTGCCAGCAGTACCCGGGACAGAACTAACTATGGCTACACCTTC. Protein sequence: CASSTRDRTNYGYTF.

V is TRBV5-6 and J is TRBJ2-7; a possible D gene is TRBD1 (6 bases). V gave up 3 bases and J gave up 0 bases, with 10 bases separating them. The CDR3 runs to 14 residues. Germline V gene lookup returns CDR1 SGHDT and CDR2 YYEEEE. The CDR3 reads CASSSQGSSYEQYF. CDR3 nucleotides: TGTGCCAGCAGCTCACAGGGAAGCTCCTACGAGCAGTACTTC.

The gene calls are TRBV5-1 and TRBJ1-1; D is ambiguous. This CDR3 is built from 16 residues. V dropped 3 bases and J dropped 1 base, with 16 bases sitting between them. In germline, CDR1 is SGHRS, CDR2 YFSETQ. CDR3: CASSWGFGRRNTEAFF. The CDR3 DNA follows: TGCGCCAGCAGCTGGGGTTTTGGCAGGAGGAACACTGAAGCTTTCTTT.

Details on this clone: A read error likely explains this, since a far larger clone differs by one base. The chain combines TRBV27 with TRBJ1-2; D perhaps matches TRBD1 (6 bases). The CDR3 consists of 18 residues. In germline, CDR1 is MNHEY, CDR2 SMNVEV (reference sequence). V was cut by 2 bases and J by 2 bases, with 21 bases left in between. In DNA, the CDR3 is TGTGCCAGCAGTTTAAGCGGCAGGACAGAAGGACCCAACTATGGCTACACCTTC. Translation gives CASSLSGRTEGPNYGYTF.

The V call is TRBV7-9, the J call TRBJ2-2; 9 bases match TRBD1. The germline V gene has CDR1 SEHNR and CDR2 FQNEAQ (reference sequence). The CDR3 contains 15 residues. Trimming took 5 bases from V and 4 from J; bases not matched to a gene: 5. As DNA, the CDR3 is TGTGCCAGCAGCGATGGACAGGGGCCCACCGGGGAGCTGTTTTTT. Its protein is CASSDGQGPTGELFF.

V is TRBV27 and J is TRBJ2-3; 8 nucleotides line up with TRBD2. This CDR3 has 17 amino acids. After removal of 1 base from V and 5 bases from J, the junction contained 11 bases not matched to a gene. CDR1 is MNHEY, CDR2 SMNVEV, per germline (reference sequence). The CDR3 nucleotides read TGTGCCAGCAGTTTATTGGCGTGGTCCGGGAGGGAAGATACGCAGTATTTT. Translated: CASSLLAWSGREDTQYF.

The V and J genes are TRBV6-1 and TRBJ2-3; TRBD2 matches 10 bases. This CDR3 is 17 amino acids long. Germline V gene sequence: CDR1 MNHNS, CDR2 SASEGT. With 2 bases clipped from V and 6 bases from J, the junction kept 11 bases outside the gene matches. The CDR3 loop reads CASSEMVASGSWDTQYF. The CDR3, as DNA: TGTGCCAGCAGTGAAATGGTGGCTAGCGGGAGTTGGGATACGCAGTATTTT.

The rearrangement links TRBV7-8 to TRBJ1-5, with a weak D call TRBD1 (5 bases). Per germline, CDR1 SGHVS and CDR2 FQNEAQ. V was pared by 5 bases and J by 7 bases, with 18 bases between. This CDR3 spans 15 amino acids. CDR3 coding DNA: TGTGCCAGCAGCCCCGAGGTCGGGGCGCAACAGCCCCAGCATTTT. Protein sequence: CASSPEVGAQQPQHF.

The rearrangement links TRBV15 to TRBJ1-1, with 11 bases fitting TRBD1. The CDR3 length is 14 residues. Looked up from germline, CDR1 is LNHNV and CDR2 is YYDKDF (reference sequence). The junction had 4 bases not matched to a gene; V was cut back by 5 bases and J by 5 bases. Here the CDR3 reads CATSPGQGGTEAFF. The CDR3 DNA reads TGTGCCACCAGCCCGGGACAGGGGGGAACTGAAGCTTTCTTT.

Remarks on this clone: Other DNA sequences of this sample code for an identical CDR3. The chain uses TRBV18 and TRBJ2-3, with D uncertain. CDR1 is KGHSH and CDR2 is LQKENI in the germline V gene. This CDR3 comprises 13 residues. Trimming took off 3 bases at V and 3 bases at J, with 7 bases between the two ends. The CDR3 region is CASSPGPTDTQYF. CDR3 in DNA: TGTGCCAGCTCACCCGGACCGACAGATACGCAGTATTTT.